This T cell receptor beta chain was recovered during a study of blood T cell repertoires in COVID-19. In the study overall: COVID-19 samples, acute and convalescent, were from the United States, Italy and Spain. PBMCs, B-cell-depleted T cells, or T cells provided the cDNA or gDNA that made up the material.

CDR3 length: 14 residues. V was clipped by 8 bases and J by 2 bases; unmatched bases: 9. Germline V gene data show CDR1 as SEHNR and CDR2 as FQNEAQ (reference sequence). Original processing notes: Amplification with reference gene primers provided the estimates of nucleated cell counts. This table comes from immunoSEQ multiplex PCR, and its TCRdb copy is limited to in-frame clones, with some not included. D and trimming come from the DNA, and the V and J calls and clone size come from that table. Of around 200,000 clones listed, around 85% are singletons. J is TRBJ2-7 and V is TRBV7-9; 7 bases line up with TRBD1. Sample: peripheral blood. This clonotype was sampled from a man in his 60s with acute or convalescent COVID-19. Here the CDR3 reads CASGRGTEAYEQYF. CDR3 in DNA: TGTGCCAGCGGCAGGGGGACAGAGGCCTACGAGCAGTACTTC.